This T cell receptor beta chain stems from a study of response to subunit inactivated influenza vaccine. Study-level points and caveats: After each seasonal influenza vaccination, few new T cells are recruited, the authors suggested.

Concerning this clonotype itself: What it binds is not known.

The trim removed 4 bases at V and 3 bases at J, leaving 8 bases unmatched. Germline V gene sequence: CDR1 SGDLS, CDR2 YYNGEE. The CDR3 is 16 amino acids. TCRdb analysed the RT-PCR reads with MiXCR anew, one entry per CDR3 protein. The sample carries under 200,000 distinct CDR3 sequences, around 10% recorded once. This TCR derives from a man between 50 and 69 years old who received an inactivated influenza vaccine. The sample consisted of CD8+ T cells sorted from PBMCs, taken around 25 months after vaccination. This chain joins TRBV9 and TRBJ2-3; 10 positions match TRBD1. CDR3 DNA: TGTGCCAGCAGCCCAGGACAGGGGGGGTTTACAGATACGCAGTATTTT. It is translated as CASSPGQGGFTDTQYF. Combining the CDR3 with reference TRBV9 and TRBJ2-3 gives the whole variable domain DSGVTQTPKHLITATGQRVTLRCSPRSGDLSVYWYQQSLDQGLQFLIQYYNGEERAKGNILERFSAQQFPDLHSELNLSSLELGDSALYFCASSPGQGGFTDTQYFGPGTRLTVL.